The 24 T cell receptor beta chains reported below all come from one sample, sequenced in a study of shared clonotypes between healthy human individuals. TCRdb's copy holds only in-frame clones and misses some; the assay was immunoSEQ multiplex PCR. The sample lists 450,000 to 600,000 clones; less than 85% were seen once. Material for sequencing was PBMCs. These TCRs come from a woman in her thirties or forties in good health. Some clones in this sample may be carry-over from other donors' samples.

This clone was observed once. This sequence joins TRBV11-2 and TRBJ2-2; 12 positions agree with TRBD2. The length of the CDR3 is 18 residues. The V gene end was trimmed by 7 bases and the J gene end by 6 bases; junction bases not matched to a gene: 15. CDR1 is SGHAT, CDR2 FQNNGV, per germline. The CDR3 sequence is CASTPLGLAGLTPGELFF. CDR3 DNA: TGTGCCAGCACTCCTCTCGGACTAGCGGGACTTACTCCCGGGGAGCTGTTTTTT. The whole variable domain, remainder taken from reference TRBV11-2 and TRBJ2-2, is EAGVAQSPRYKIIEKRQSVAFWCNPISGHATLYWYQQILGQGPKLLIQFQNNGVVDDSQLPKDRFSAERLKGVDSTLKIQPAKLEDSAVYLCASTPLGLAGLTPGELFFGEGSRLTVL.

This sequence joins TRBV5-1 and TRBJ1-2, with TRBD1 as a possible D gene (6 bases). CDR3 length: 14 amino acids. Germline V gene data show CDR1 as SGHRS and CDR2 as YFSETQ. V was shortened by 2 bases and J by 4 bases, with 12 bases between the two germline ends. CDR3 bases: TGCGCCAGCAGCTTCAACCGGGACACCTATGGCTACACCTTC. Its translation is CASSFNRDTYGYTF.

Remarks on this clone: The identical CDR3 is also encoded by other nucleotide sequences in the sample. This chain uses TRBV5-1 with TRBJ2-7; 7 nucleotides align to TRBD1. From germline, CDR1 is SGHRS and CDR2 YFSETQ. The CDR3 is 15 residues long. V shed 4 bases, J shed 0 bases, and the junction held 7 bases outside the gene matches. CDR3 nucleotides: TGCGCCAGCAGCAGGGACAGTCTGAGCTCCTACGAGCAGTACTTC. The encoded protein is CASSRDSLSSYEQYF.

This chain links TRBV18 with TRBJ2-1, with 13 bases fitting TRBD2. The CDR3 runs 20 residues. Per germline, CDR1 KGHSH and CDR2 LQKENI. J was trimmed by 0 bases and V by 3 bases; bases with no gene match: 11. The CDR3 spells CASSPRGRGTSGTSYNEQFF. The CDR3 DNA follows: TGTGCCAGCTCACCCCGGGGCAGGGGGACTAGCGGGACCTCCTACAATGAGCAGTTCTTC.

The gene calls are TRBV30 and TRBJ2-5; D ambiguous. Germline values: CDR1 GTSNPN, CDR2 SVGIG (reference sequence). V lost 2 bases and J lost 2, with 12 bases in between. This CDR3 is built from 14 residues. CDR3 DNA: TGTGCCTGGAGTTTTCCAGCCAATCAAGAGACCCAGTACTTC. Amino acid sequence: CAWSFPANQETQYF.

In its sample, this clone was seen a few times. The chain employs TRBV6-1 and TRBJ1-2; 8 nucleotides align to TRBD1. Germline V gene lookup returns CDR1 MNHNS and CDR2 SASEGT. V lost 2 bases and J lost 2; bases outside the gene matches: 7. The CDR3 has 16 amino acids. CDR3 sequence reads: CASSELAGQVNYGYTF. The CDR3 DNA reads TGTGCCAGCAGTGAATTGGCGGGACAGGTGAACTATGGCTACACCTTC.

The chain recombines TRBV28 with TRBJ2-7, with D perhaps matching TRBD1 or TRBD2 (5 bases each). Deletions cut 3 bases from V and 3 bases from J, with 9 bases between. Germline V gives CDR1 MDHEN, CDR2 SYDVKM. The CDR3 is made up of 13 amino acids. The CDR3 region has the DNA TGTGCCAGCAGTTTCCCTGGGGGCTACGAGCAGTACTTC. It yields the protein CASSFPGGYEQYF.

The chain links TRBV29-1 to TRBJ2-7; possibly TRBD1 for D (6 bases). Germline-derived CDR1 and CDR2 are SQVTM and ANQGSEA. V lost 7 bases and J lost 2, with 15 bases in between. The CDR3 is 13 residues long. CDR3 residues: CSADRTDPYEQYF. DNA of the CDR3: TGCAGCGCTGATCGGACAGACCCCTACGAGCAGTACTTC.

This clone was recorded only once. The chain links TRBV7-9 to TRBJ1-2; D might be TRBD1 (5 bases). CDR1 is SEHNR and CDR2 is FQNEAQ in the germline V gene (reference sequence). The germline V and J ends were trimmed by 1 base and 4 bases, with 13 bases remaining between them. This CDR3 contains 15 residues. CDR3 sequence (DNA): TGTGCCAGCAGCTTAGGTGCGGGGACGGCCTATGGCTACACCTTC. Its translation: CASSLGAGTAYGYTF.

The rearrangement uses TRBV5-8 and TRBJ2-1, with D maybe TRBD2 (5 bases). Germline values: CDR1 SGHTS, CDR2 YDEGEE. There are 11 residues in the CDR3. Trimming shortened V by 0 bases and J by 10 bases, and 5 bases separated the two germline ends. The CDR3 spells CASSLAGEQFF. CDR3 bases: TGTGCCAGCAGCTTGGCGGGGGAGCAGTTCTTC.

This clone was observed a single time. V gene TRBV19 combines with J gene TRBJ2-5, with D perhaps TRBD1 (5 bases). Germline values: CDR1 LNHDA, CDR2 SQIVND (reference sequence). The germline V and J ends were trimmed by 4 bases and 4 bases, with 16 bases remaining between them. CDR3 size: 15 residues. The CDR3 DNA is TGTGCCAGTAGTAGTTGGGCCCAGGGTCGAGAGACCCAGTACTTC. It yields the protein CASSSWAQGRETQYF.

CDR3 coding DNA: TGTGCCAGCAGCTCTATACTCCCCAACAGGGGGAATACGCAGTATTTT. Translation: CASSSILPNRGNTQYF. This rearrangement joins TRBV7-2 to TRBJ2-3; TRBD1 matches at 8 bases. Germline V gene data show CDR1 as SGHTA and CDR2 as FQGNSA. Trimming cost V 4 bases and J 7 bases; bases outside gene matches: 13. The CDR3 is made up of 16 amino acids.

This clone has ten or more counts. This sequence joins TRBV5-6 and TRBJ2-7; the match to TRBD1 covers 8 bases. V lost 2 bases, J lost 1 base, and 17 bases stayed unmatched. This CDR3 contains 19 residues. In germline, CDR1 is SGHDT, CDR2 YYEEEE. As DNA, the CDR3 is TGTGCCAGCAGCTTAGCGGTGAGAACAGGGGGACTGGGGTCCTACGAGCAGTACTTC. Residues: CASSLAVRTGGLGSYEQYF.

The chain combines TRBV5-1 with TRBJ2-3, with D possibly matching TRBD1 (5 bases). Germline values: CDR1 SGHRS, CDR2 YFSETQ. The CDR3 extends over 15 amino acids. V gave up 6 bases and J gave up 4 bases, with 18 bases separating them. The CDR3 protein is CASNLGASQADTQYF. The CDR3 DNA reads TGCGCCAGCAACCTTGGGGCTAGTCAGGCAGATACGCAGTATTTT.

V and J are TRBV6-1 and TRBJ1-4; D is perhaps TRBD1 (6 bases). Germline V gives CDR1 MNHNS, CDR2 SASEGT. The CDR3 consists of 13 residues. The V and J ends lost 8 bases and 8 bases respectively, with 15 bases between them. CDR3 loop: CASADRLGEKLFF. For the CDR3, the DNA is TGTGCCAGCGCCGACAGGCTGGGGGAAAAACTGTTTTTT.

The gene calls are TRBV7-9 and TRBJ2-1; 14 nucleotides match TRBD2. Germline CDR1 is SEHNR and CDR2 is FQNEAQ (reference sequence). This CDR3 has 16 residues. V shed 4 bases, J shed 5 bases, and the junction held 4 bases outside the gene matches. The CDR3: CASSSPTSGRDNEQFF. In DNA form, the CDR3 reads TGTGCCAGCAGCTCGCCGACTAGCGGGAGGGACAATGAGCAGTTCTTC.

V and J are TRBV5-1 and TRBJ2-2, with a weak D call TRBD2 (6 bases). Germline assignment: CDR1 SGHRS and CDR2 YFSETQ. V was clipped by 2 bases and J by 3 bases, with 8 bases between them. The CDR3 loop spans 14 amino acids. CDR3 sequence (DNA): TGCGCCAGCAGCTTATGGGGGGACACCGGGGAGCTGTTTTTT. Amino acid sequence: CASSLWGDTGELFF.

This chain connects TRBV28 to TRBJ1-5; D is possibly TRBD1 (6 bases). Germline-derived CDR1 and CDR2 are MDHEN and SYDVKM. Between the trimmed V and J ends, which lost 7 bases and 6 bases, there was a span of 19 bases. The CDR3 loop spans 15 amino acids. The CDR3 loop reads CASISARGGGQPQHF. The DNA for the CDR3 is TGTGCCAGCATCTCGGCCAGGGGAGGAGGTCAGCCCCAGCATTTT.

J is TRBJ2-3 and V is TRBV11-2; 11 bases map to TRBD2. The CDR3 totals 14 residues. CDR1 is SGHAT and CDR2 is FQNNGV in the germline V gene. The junction had 4 bases not matched to a gene; V was cut back by 6 bases and J by 5 bases. The DNA of the CDR3 is TGTGCCAGCAGTAGACTAGCGGGAATAGATACGCAGTATTTT. This codes for CASSRLAGIDTQYF.

The chain couples TRBV2 to TRBJ2-3, with D uncertain. Germline V gene data show CDR1 as SNHLY and CDR2 as FYNNEI. The CDR3 sequence is 12 residues long. The V and J ends lost 9 bases and 2 bases respectively, with 9 bases between them. CDR3 sequence reads: CASDEYTDTQYF. DNA for the CDR3: TGTGCCAGTGATGAGTACACAGATACGCAGTATTTT.

The V call is TRBV30, the J call TRBJ1-6; a possible D gene is TRBD1 (6 bases). Trimming cost V 0 bases and J 10 bases, with 10 bases left between them. Germline values: CDR1 GTSNPN, CDR2 SVGIG (reference sequence). CDR3 size: 13 residues. CDR3 residues: CAWSVGRGSPLHF. The CDR3 DNA reads as TGTGCCTGGAGTGTCGGCAGGGGATCACCCCTCCACTTT.

V and J are TRBV30 and TRBJ2-7; perhaps TRBD2 as D (5 bases). The CDR3 covers 14 residues. Germline V gene sequence: CDR1 GTSNPN, CDR2 SVGIG (reference sequence). Trimming took 0 bases from V and 0 from J, leaving 9 bases between them. CDR3 region: CAWSVGLSSYEQYF. Here the CDR3 DNA reads TGTGCCTGGAGTGTCGGACTGAGCTCCTACGAGCAGTACTTC.

Worth noting for this clone: Other DNA sequences in this sample translate to the same CDR3. This sequence joins TRBV7-9 and TRBJ2-2; TRBD2 matches 7 bases. Germline loops: CDR1 SEHNR, CDR2 FQNEAQ (reference sequence). The CDR3 extends over 14 amino acids. Trimming took 3 bases from V and 2 from J; bases not matched to a gene: 0. CDR3 protein: CASSLGLNTGELFF. The DNA of the CDR3 is TGTGCCAGCAGCTTGGGACTAAACACCGGGGAGCTGTTTTTT.

This chain connects TRBV18 to TRBJ1-5; D is uncertain. CDR1 and CDR2 (germline): KGHSH, LQKENI. V was cut by 6 bases and J by 0 bases, with 6 bases left in between. The CDR3 has 13 amino acids. CDR3 region: CASSQYSNQPQHF. CDR3 bases: TGTGCCAGCTCGCAGTATAGCAATCAGCCCCAGCATTTT. Complete variable domain (other parts from reference TRBV18 and TRBJ1-5): NAGVMQNPRHLVRRRGQEARLRCSPMKGHSHVYWYRQLPEEGLKFMVYLQKENIIDESGMPKERFSAEFPKEGPSILRIQQVVRGDSAAYFCASSQYSNQPQHFGDGTRLSIL.